This T cell receptor beta chain originates from a study of cytomegalovirus exposure and HLA in healthy donors. The CDR3 loop spans 12 amino acids. In germline, CDR1 is LNHDA, CDR2 SQIVND (reference sequence). V was trimmed by 10 bases and J by 1 base, leaving 10 bases between them. General study points: Within an earlier analysis, most TCR beta V segments proved productive either about 87% or about 30% of the time. For presence/absence analyses, sequencing depth was assumed to be roughly uniform across donors.

Primers included in the PCR were 60 Vbeta and 13 Jbeta primers. Sequencing was performed with immunoSEQ multiplex PCR; in TCRdb, only in-frame clones are kept and a portion is missing. The repertoire holds 150,000 to 200,000 clones, roughly 67% seen once, with roughly 5.2% in the top ten. Concerning this clone: Its target is unknown.

The clonotype originates from a woman aged 18-29 years in good health and CMV-seropositive. The sample taken for sequencing was PBMCs. This chain links TRBV19 with TRBJ1-1; weak D call: TRBD1 (6 bases). CDR3 DNA: TGTGCCACTCCCAGGGGGAACACTGAAGCTTTCTTT. Translated: CATPRGNTEAFF.